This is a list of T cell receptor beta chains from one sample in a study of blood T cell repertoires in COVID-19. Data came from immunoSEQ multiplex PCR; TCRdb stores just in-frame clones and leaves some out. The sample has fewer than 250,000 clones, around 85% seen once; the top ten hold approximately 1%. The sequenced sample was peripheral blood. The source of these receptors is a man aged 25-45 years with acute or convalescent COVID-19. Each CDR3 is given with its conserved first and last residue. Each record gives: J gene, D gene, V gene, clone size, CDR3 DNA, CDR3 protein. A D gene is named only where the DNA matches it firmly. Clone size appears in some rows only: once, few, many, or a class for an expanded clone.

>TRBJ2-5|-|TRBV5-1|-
TGCGCCAGCAGCTTGATACAGGGACAAGAGACCCAGTACTTC
CASSLIQGQETQYF
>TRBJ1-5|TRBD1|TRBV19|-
TGTGCCAGTAGTCTTACAGGGGGGACCGGTCAGCCCCAGCATTTT
CASSLTGGTGQPQHF
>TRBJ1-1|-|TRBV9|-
TGTGCCAGCAGCGGAAGGGGGTCCATGAACACTGAAGCTTTCTTT
CASSGRGSMNTEAFF
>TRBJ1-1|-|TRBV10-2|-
TGCGCCAGCACCAAAGAGACAGGGAACACTGAAGCTTTCTTT
CASTKETGNTEAFF
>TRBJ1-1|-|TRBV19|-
TGTGCCAGTAGTATGTGGGGCGGTGACACTGAAGCTTTCTTT
CASSMWGGDTEAFF
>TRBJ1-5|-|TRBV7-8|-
TGTGCCAGCAGCTTAGATGGGAGATCTCAGCATTTT
CASSLDGRSQHF
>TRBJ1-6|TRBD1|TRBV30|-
TGTGCCTGGAAAAGGGGGCCCGGCCCATACTCACCCCTCCACTTT
CAWKRGPGPYSPLHF
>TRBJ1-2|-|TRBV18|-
TGTGCCAGCTCACCACCCCGGGGTCCCAGTGGCTACACCTTC
CASSPPRGPSGYTF
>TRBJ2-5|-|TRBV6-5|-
TGTGCCAGCAGTTACTCGACGAGGGTAACGGAGACCCAGTACTTC
CASSYSTRVTETQYF
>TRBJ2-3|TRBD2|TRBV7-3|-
TGTGCCAGCAGCTTACAGCCCCTCTCTAGCGGGGGAGGTGCTACGCAGTATTTT
CASSLQPLSSGGGATQYF
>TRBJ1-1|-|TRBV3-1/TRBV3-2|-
TGTGCCAGCAGCCAAGAACTTGTGGACAGCCCAAGGAACACTGAAGCTTTCTTT
CASSQELVDSPRNTEAFF
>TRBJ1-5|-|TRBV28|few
TGTGCCAGCAGTCCGGACAGTAATCAGCCCCAGCATTTT
CASSPDSNQPQHF
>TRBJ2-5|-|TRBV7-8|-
TGTGCCAGCAGCCCCCGAGAGACCCAGTACTTC
CASSPRETQYF
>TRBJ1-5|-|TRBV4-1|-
TGCGCCAGCAGCCCCACCGACACTCAGCCCCAGCATTTT
CASSPTDTQPQHF
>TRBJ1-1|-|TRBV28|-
TGTGCCAGCAGTTCATCCAGGGTACGACGGACTGAAGCTTTCTTT
CASSSSRVRRTEAFF
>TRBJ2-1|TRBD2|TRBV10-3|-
TGTGCCGTCGGCCTAGCGGGTAGAAACAATGAGCAGTTCTTC
CAVGLAGRNNEQFF
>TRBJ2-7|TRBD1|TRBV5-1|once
TGCGCCAGCAGCCCCCGGACAGGGGCATTGTACGAGCAGTACTTC
CASSPRTGALYEQYF
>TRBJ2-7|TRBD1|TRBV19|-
TGTGCCAGTAGTAACCGGGACAGGGCTCTCCACGAGCAGTACTTC
CASSNRDRALHEQYF
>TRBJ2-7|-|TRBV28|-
TGTGCCAGCAGTTTAGCATCGGCCTACGAGCAGTACTTC
CASSLASAYEQYF
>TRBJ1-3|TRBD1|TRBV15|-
TGTGCCACCAGCGGGGGCGACAGGGCCTATGGAAACACCATATATTTT
CATSGGDRAYGNTIYF
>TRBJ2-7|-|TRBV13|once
TGTGCCAGCAGCTTAGGCAGGGGATCTACCCTACCTCCCTACGAGCAGTACTTC
CASSLGRGSTLPPYEQYF
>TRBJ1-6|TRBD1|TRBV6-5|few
TGTGCCAGCAGACGTGACAGGGGAGGGAATTCACCCCTCCACTTT
CASRRDRGGNSPLHF
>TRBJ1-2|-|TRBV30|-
TGTGCCTGGTCAGGAGGTTGGGGCTACACCTTC
CAWSGGWGYTF
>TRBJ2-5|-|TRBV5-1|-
TGCGCCAGCAGCTTGGGATTGACAGGTCAAGAGACCCAGTACTTC
CASSLGLTGQETQYF
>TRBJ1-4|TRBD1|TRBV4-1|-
TGCGCCAGCAGCCTGCAGGGGGCTGGGGAAAAACTGTTTTTT
CASSLQGAGEKLFF
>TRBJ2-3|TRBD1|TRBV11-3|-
TGTGCCAGCAGCTTACGCCTTACAGGGGGCGTCACAGATACGCAGTATTTT
CASSLRLTGGVTDTQYF
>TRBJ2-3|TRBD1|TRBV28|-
TGTGCCAGCATACCTGGCAGGGGGACAGATACGCAGTATTTT
CASIPGRGTDTQYF
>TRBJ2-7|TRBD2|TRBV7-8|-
TGTGCCAGCAGCCCAAACAGAGCGGGAAAATCCTACGAGCAGTACTTC
CASSPNRAGKSYEQYF
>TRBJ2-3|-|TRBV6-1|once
TGTGCCAGCAGTGTGGACGGGCGGGGAGTGGGGGATACGCAGTATTTT
CASSVDGRGVGDTQYF
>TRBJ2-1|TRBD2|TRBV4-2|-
TGTGCCAGCAGCCCCCCCAGCGGGGGGGCCAACAATGAGCAGTTCTTC
CASSPPSGGANNEQFF
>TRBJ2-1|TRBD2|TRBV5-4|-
TGTGCCAGCAGCTTAGCGGGAGTGATTGAGCAGTTCTTC
CASSLAGVIEQFF
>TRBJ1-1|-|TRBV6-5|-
TGTGCCAGCAGTTTTCAGGGGCAGGGCACTGAAGCTTTCTTT
CASSFQGQGTEAFF
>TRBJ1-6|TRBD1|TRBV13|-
TGTGCCAGCAGCCGCAGGGGGGATGGGGGGATACTCTATAATTCACCCCTCCACTTT
CASSRRGDGGILYNSPLHF
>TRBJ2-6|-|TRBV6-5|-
TGTGCCAGCAGTTACGGGCCGTCTGGGGCCAACGTCCTGACTTTC
CASSYGPSGANVLTF
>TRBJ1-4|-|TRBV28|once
TGTGCCAGCATCTTAGGTCAGGGGGAAAAACTGTTTTTT
CASILGQGEKLFF
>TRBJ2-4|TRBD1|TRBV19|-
TGTGCCAGTGGTCACAGGGGAGTGGATCGAGGGTCCAAAAACATTCAGTACTTC
CASGHRGVDRGSKNIQYF
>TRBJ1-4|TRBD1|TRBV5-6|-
TGTGCCAGCAGCCCGGGACAGGGGATTTCTAATGAAAAACTGTTTTTT
CASSPGQGISNEKLFF
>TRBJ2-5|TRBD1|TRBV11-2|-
TGTGCCAGCAGCTTCCGGGACAGGGGTGAGACCCAGTACTTC
CASSFRDRGETQYF
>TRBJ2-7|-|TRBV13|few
TGTGCCAGCAGCTTCTACTACGAGCAGTACTTC
CASSFYYEQYF
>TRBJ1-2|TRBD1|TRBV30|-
TGTGCCTGGGCCACAGGGGCTCCTTATGGCTACACCTTC
CAWATGAPYGYTF
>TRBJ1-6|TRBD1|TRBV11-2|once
TGTGCCAGCAGCTCCGCCGGGACAGGGAATTCACCCCTCCACTTT
CASSSAGTGNSPLHF
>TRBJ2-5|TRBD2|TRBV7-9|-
TGTGCCAGCAGCTTCGTGACTAGCGGGAGAAGGGAGACCCAGTACTTC
CASSFVTSGRRETQYF
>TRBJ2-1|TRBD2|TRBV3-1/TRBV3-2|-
TGTGCCAGCACCCGTGGAGCGGGGGTAAACAATGAGCAGTTCTTC
CASTRGAGVNNEQFF
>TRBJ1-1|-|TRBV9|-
TGTGCCAGCAGCGTAGATAGCAGGGGGAACACTGAAGCTTTCTTT
CASSVDSRGNTEAFF
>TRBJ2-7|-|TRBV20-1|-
TGCAGTGCTCGGGTCTACGAGCAGTACTTC
CSARVYEQYF
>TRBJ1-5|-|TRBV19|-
TGTGCCAGTAGTTGGAGTTCATTCCCTAGCAATCAGCCCCAGCATTTT
CASSWSSFPSNQPQHF
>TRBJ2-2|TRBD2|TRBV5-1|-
TGCGCCAGCAGCACGACTAGCGGTTTCACCGGGGAGCTGTTTTTT
CASSTTSGFTGELFF
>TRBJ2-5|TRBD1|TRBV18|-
TGTGCCAGCCGTCAGGGGACAGCTCAAGAGACCCAGTACTTC
CASRQGTAQETQYF
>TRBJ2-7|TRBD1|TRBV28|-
TGTGCCAGCAGGGGGACAGCTTCCTACGAGCAGTACTTC
CASRGTASYEQYF
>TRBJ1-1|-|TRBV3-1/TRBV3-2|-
TGTGCCAGCAGCCAAGTGTACGGGTGGAACACTGAAGCTTTCTTT
CASSQVYGWNTEAFF
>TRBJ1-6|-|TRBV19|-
TGTGCCAGTAGATTGGGGCAGCAAAATTCACCCCTCCACTTT
CASRLGQQNSPLHF